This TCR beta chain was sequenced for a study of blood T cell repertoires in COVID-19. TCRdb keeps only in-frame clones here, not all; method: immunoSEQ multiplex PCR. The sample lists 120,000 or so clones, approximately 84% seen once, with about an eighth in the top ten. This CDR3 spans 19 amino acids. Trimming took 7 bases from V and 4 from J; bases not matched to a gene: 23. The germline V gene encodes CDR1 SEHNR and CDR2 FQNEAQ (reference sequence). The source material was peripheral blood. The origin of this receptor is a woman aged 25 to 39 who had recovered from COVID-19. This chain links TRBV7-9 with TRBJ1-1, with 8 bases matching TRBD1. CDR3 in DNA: TGTGCCAGCACCGTCGGACAGGGAAGGATTTTTATCACGGGCACTGAAGCTTTCTTT. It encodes CASTVGQGRIFITGTEAFF.